These 12 T cell receptor beta chains share one sample of origin, sequenced in a study of control samples from healthy donors and cancer patients. TCRdb keeps only in-frame clones here, not all; method: immunoSEQ multiplex PCR. Among some 150,000 clones listed, 91% were seen once. The sequenced material came from blood. These receptors were collected from a woman aged 25 to 39 in good health.

Note on this clone: Within the sample, other DNA sequences also encode this same CDR3. This chain connects TRBV7-3 to TRBJ2-2; 7 bases map to TRBD1. The CDR3 is made up of 14 amino acids. Germline V gene lookup returns CDR1 SGHTA and CDR2 FQGTGA. With V trimmed by 3 bases and J by 6 bases, 4 bases remained unmatched. This CDR3 reads CASSLGQGAGELFF. The DNA of the CDR3 is TGTGCCAGCAGCTTGGGTCAGGGGGCCGGGGAGCTGTTTTTT.

The rearrangement joins TRBV28 to TRBJ2-7; 11 nucleotides line up with TRBD2. The CDR3 runs to 15 residues. Germline lookup yields CDR1 MDHEN and CDR2 SYDVKM. V lost 1 base to trimming and J lost 3 bases; unmatched junction nucleotides: 2. The CDR3 is CASSLSGTSGYEQYF. The CDR3 DNA is TGTGCCAGCAGTTTATCTGGGACTAGCGGCTACGAGCAGTACTTC.

The chain employs TRBV4-2 and TRBJ1-3; D is unresolved. V shed 0 bases and J shed 0 bases, with 3 bases lying between them. The length of the CDR3 is 14 residues. Germline V gives CDR1 LGHNA, CDR2 YNFKEQ. The CDR3 DNA follows: TGTGCCAGCAGCCAAGACCGCTCTGGAAACACCATATATTTT. This encodes CASSQDRSGNTIYF.

The chain recombines TRBV7-9 with TRBJ1-6; D perhaps matches TRBD1 (6 bases). CDR3 length: 14 amino acids. V lost 1 base and J 9 bases, leaving 10 bases between the germline ends. The germline V gene has CDR1 SEHNR and CDR2 FQNEAQ (reference sequence). In nucleotides, the CDR3 is TGTGCCAGCAGCTTAGGGGACACGAGTTCACCCCTCCACTTT. Translating it yields CASSLGDTSSPLHF.

The V and J genes are TRBV7-6 and TRBJ2-5; 12 positions agree with TRBD2. Germline CDR1 and CDR2: SGHVS and FNYEAQ. Losses at the gene ends were 0 bases for V and 4 bases for J; bases not matched to a gene: 6. The CDR3 totals 17 residues. CDR3 region: CASSLAASGGAGETQYF. The CDR3 nucleotides read TGTGCCAGCAGCTTAGCGGCTAGCGGGGGGGCCGGAGAGACCCAGTACTTC.

The chain employs TRBV7-9 and TRBJ2-1; TRBD1 or TRBD2 may be the D gene (7 bases each). CDR1 and CDR2 from the germline V gene are SEHNR and FQNEAQ (reference sequence). V lost 0 bases, J lost 5 bases, and 14 bases lay in between. CDR3 length equals 16 residues. The CDR3 loop is CASSLAGAGGDNEQFF. The CDR3 region has the DNA TGTGCCAGCAGCTTAGCCGGGGCAGGGGGGGACAATGAGCAGTTCTTC.

Details on this clone: The same CDR3 arises from other DNA sequences in this sample as well. The chain recombines TRBV28 with TRBJ1-2; a possible D gene is TRBD1 (5 bases). V was trimmed by 3 bases and J by 3 bases, leaving 8 bases between them. The CDR3 has 13 residues. Germline values: CDR1 MDHEN, CDR2 SYDVKM. This CDR3 reads CASSLLQDYGYTF. CDR3 bases: TGTGCCAGCAGTTTGCTACAGGACTATGGCTACACCTTC.

The J gene is TRBJ1-4, the V gene TRBV11-2, with D uncertain. This CDR3 has 14 residues. Trimming took off 5 bases at V and 5 bases at J, with 12 bases between the two ends. The V gene's germline CDR1 is SGHAT and CDR2 FQNNGV. The chain's CDR3 is CASSPDGLNEKLFF. DNA for the CDR3: TGTGCCAGCAGCCCAGACGGGCTCAATGAAAAACTGTTTTTT. Together with reference TRBV11-2 and TRBJ1-4, the CDR3 gives the full variable domain: EAGVAQSPRYKIIEKRQSVAFWCNPISGHATLYWYQQILGQGPKLLIQFQNNGVVDDSQLPKDRFSAERLKGVDSTLKIQPAKLEDSAVYLCASSPDGLNEKLFFGSGTQLSVL.

The chain couples TRBV24-1 to TRBJ2-2, with 7 bases lining up with TRBD1. Germline-derived CDR1 and CDR2 are KGHDR and SFDVKD. With 8 bases clipped from V and 3 bases from J, the junction kept 5 bases outside the gene matches. The CDR3 totals 14 residues. The CDR3 is CATTADRDTGELFF. The CDR3 nucleotides read TGTGCCACCACCGCCGACAGGGACACCGGGGAGCTGTTTTTT.

The rearrangement uses TRBV18 and TRBJ1-2, with unresolved D. The length of the CDR3 is 12 residues. Trimming stripped 2 bases from V and 5 bases from J, with 6 bases between. The V gene's germline CDR1 is KGHSH and CDR2 LQKENI. CDR3 loop: CASSPGEYGYTF. CDR3 coding DNA: TGTGCCAGCTCACCAGGGGAGTATGGCTACACCTTC.

This clone was detected once. This chain joins TRBV7-4 and TRBJ1-1, with D perhaps matching TRBD1 (6 bases). The CDR3 extends over 13 amino acids. Germline V gene data show CDR1 as SGHVT and CDR2 as SQSDAQ. V was trimmed by 4 bases and J by 7 bases, leaving 13 bases between them. For the CDR3, the DNA is TGTGCCAGCAGCTCACCAGGGGACCTTGAAGCTTTCTTT. This encodes CASSSPGDLEAFF.

This rearrangement joins TRBV6-4 to TRBJ2-2; D gene unclear. The CDR3 runs 14 residues. The ends were cut back, 2 bases at V and 6 bases at J, with 10 bases in the middle. Germline V gene sequence: CDR1 MRHNA, CDR2 SNTAGT. The CDR3: CASSDGYGSGELFF. The CDR3 DNA reads TGTGCCAGCAGTGACGGGTACGGATCCGGGGAGCTGTTTTTT.